This T cell receptor (beta chain) came from a study of radiation and T cells in renal cell carcinoma. The overall study: Nephrectomy followed 15 Gy stereotactic body radiation by 4 weeks. Study-wide results and limits: From baseline, blood top tumor clonotypes peaked at 2 weeks post-radiation.

The CDR3 is 12 residues long. Germline-derived CDR1 and CDR2 are SGHTA and FQGNSA. Only in-frame clones appear in the TCRdb table, and some are missing; sequencing was by immunoSEQ multiplex PCR. The sample shows 110,000 to 150,000 clones, less than 90% of them seen only once. Details on this clone: The antigen is not known. At one boundary the junction diverges from the germline segment, which might be a read error.

Time point noted: baseline pretreatment blood. Stated treatment: 15 Gy SBRT to primary tumor, nephrectomy 4 weeks later. Blood was sampled at baseline, 2 weeks and 4 weeks after SBRT. The patient's renal cell carcinoma had clear cell pathology. This chain connects TRBV7-2 to TRBJ1-6; D is possibly TRBD1 (6 bases). This TCR came from a woman in her forties or fifties with renal cell carcinoma. This specimen was blood, taken from a patient whose treatment included radiotherapy and nephrectomy. CDR3 amino acids: CASSPGVSALHF. For the CDR3, the DNA is TGTGCCAGCAGCCCAGGGGTTTCAGCCCTCCACTTT.